This T cell receptor (beta chain) was sequenced for a study of response to subunit inactivated influenza vaccine. One entry per CDR3 protein results from TCRdb running MiXCR on the RT-PCR reads. The sample carries about 650,000 distinct CDR3 sequences, around 15% recorded once. The CDR3 is 14 amino acids. Germline V gives CDR1 SGDLS, CDR2 YYNGEE. V shed 5 bases and J shed 7 bases, with 19 bases lying between them. Findings and limits, study-wide: Few new T cells, the authors suggested, are recruited by each seasonal influenza vaccination.

This clonotype turned up a few times. No antigen is known for it. V gene TRBV9 combines with J gene TRBJ2-7; D remains ambiguous. The sample here was PBMCs from blood, taken approximately 15 days before vaccination. This TCR came from a man in his fifties or sixties who received an inactivated influenza vaccine. The CDR3 DNA follows: TGTGCCAGCAGACCCGACGGTGAGCTCGGGGAGCAGTACTTC. Translated, it gives CASRPDGELGEQYF.